This is a list of T cell receptor beta chains from one sample in a study of OX40 agonist ivuxolimab in advanced cancers. Data came from immunoSEQ multiplex PCR; TCRdb stores just in-frame clones and leaves some out. The repertoire consists of approximately 58,000 clones, with approximately 85% occurring once and the leading ten covering about 5.1%. The sequenced sample was CD4+ or CD8+ T cells sorted from blood, obtained in a trial of the OX40 agonist ivuxolimab. The receptors were sampled from an adult with an advanced solid tumor such as melanoma, head and neck, liver or kidney cancer. Each CDR3 is given with its conserved first and last residue. D genes are given only for firm matches. Clone size is given for some rows only: seen once, a few or many times, or a class if the clone is expanded.

v_gene	j_gene	d_gene	abundance	CDR3nt	CDR3aa
TRBV7-9	TRBJ2-7	TRBD2	-	TGTGCCAGCAGCTTAAGGGCCCCGGGACTAGCGGGTTCCCCCGAGCAGTACTTC	CASSLRAPGLAGSPEQYF
TRBV18	TRBJ2-5	TRBD1	-	TGTGCCAGCTCACCAAGACAGGGAGAGACCCAGTACTTC	CASSPRQGETQYF
TRBV4-1	TRBJ2-7	TRBD2	few	TGCGCCAGCAGCCAAACACGGACTAGCGGGATGTTTACCTACGAGCAGTACTTC	CASSQTRTSGMFTYEQYF
TRBV28	TRBJ2-1	-	-	TGTGCCAGCAGCATTAATATTACTCCAGGTAATGAGCAGTTCTTC	CASSINITPGNEQFF
TRBV5-1	TRBJ2-1	TRBD2	-	TGCGCCAGCAGCTTCGCTAGCGGGAACGATGAGCAGTTCTTC	CASSFASGNDEQFF
TRBV6-5	TRBJ2-5	TRBD2	-	TGTGCCAGCAGGCGTGGGGGACTAGAGAGCGAGACCCAGTACTTC	CASRRGGLESETQYF
TRBV28	TRBJ1-1	-	once	TGTGCCAGCAGGGGCCCTAACACTGAAGCTTTCTTT	CASRGPNTEAFF
TRBV27	TRBJ2-1	TRBD2	-	TGTGCCAGCAGTCGCGATCTAGCGGGGTCCTACAATGAGCAGTTCTTC	CASSRDLAGSYNEQFF
TRBV7-8	TRBJ1-1	-	-	TGTGCCAGCAGTCCAGCCCGGTGGGAGGGGACTGAAGCTTTCTTT	CASSPARWEGTEAFF
TRBV7-6	TRBJ2-5	-	-	TGTGCCAGCAGCCAACAAGAGACCCAGTACTTC	CASSQQETQYF
TRBV7-9	TRBJ1-5	-	-	TGTGCCAGCAGCTTAGAAGATTCGGTCCAGCATTTT	CASSLEDSVQHF
TRBV7-2	TRBJ1-1	-	-	TGTGCCAGCAGCAACAGAATACAGGCTACGGCTTTCTTT	CASSNRIQATAFF
TRBV4-3	TRBJ2-1	-	-	TGCGCCAGCAGCCAAGGAAAGGGGGGGAGTAGCGGTGACTACAATGAGCAGTTCTTC	CASSQGKGGSSGDYNEQFF
TRBV28	TRBJ1-4	TRBD1	-	TGTGCCAGCAGCCCCCCCGGCACAGGGGGTGAAAAACTGTTTTTT	CASSPPGTGGEKLFF
TRBV11-2	TRBJ2-5	-	-	TGTGCCAGCCAAGGGGACGAGGGAGTCCAAGAGACCCAGTACTTC	CASQGDEGVQETQYF
TRBV23-1	TRBJ1-1	-	-	TGCGCCAGCACCCTCCCCGGGCATATGAACACTGAAGCTTTCTTT	CASTLPGHMNTEAFF
TRBV9	TRBJ2-1	-	-	TGTGCCAGCAGCGTAGGGATTAGCGGCTCCTACAATGAGCAGTTCTTC	CASSVGISGSYNEQFF
TRBV5-6	TRBJ1-2	-	-	TGTGCCAGCAGCTTGGCCGGGGTAAGCCATGGCTACACCTTC	CASSLAGVSHGYTF
TRBV4-1	TRBJ2-7	-	-	TGCGCCAGCAGCCAAGCCTCCGGGACAAACTACGAGCAGTACTTC	CASSQASGTNYEQYF
TRBV2	TRBJ1-4	-	few	TGTGCCAGCAGTGAGAAGTTCACTAATGAAAAACTGTTTTTT	CASSEKFTNEKLFF
TRBV7-8	TRBJ2-5	-	once	TGTGCCAGCACCCTACTAAGGCTTCGGGGGCAGCGAGAGACCCAGTACTTC	CASTLLRLRGQRETQYF
TRBV7-8	TRBJ2-7	TRBD2	-	TGTGCCAGCAGCTTCCCTAGCGGGAGAGGGAGCTCCTACGAGCAGTACTTC	CASSFPSGRGSSYEQYF
TRBV18	TRBJ2-1	TRBD2	-	TGTGCCAGCTCACCACCCGCTAGCGGGAGGGCTGTTAGCTCCTACAATGAGCAGTTCTTC	CASSPPASGRAVSSYNEQFF
TRBV7-9	TRBJ2-5	-	-	TGTGCCAGCAGCTTGTCACAGGGAAAAGAGACCCAGTACTTC	CASSLSQGKETQYF
TRBV18	TRBJ2-1	TRBD2	-	TGTGCCAGCTCCCCGGGACTAGCGGGAGATCGTGAGCAGTTCTTC	CASSPGLAGDREQFF
TRBV27	TRBJ2-7	-	-	TGTGCCAGCAGTTTAAGGACGAACTCCTACGAGCAGTACTTC	CASSLRTNSYEQYF
TRBV19	TRBJ2-1	TRBD2	-	TGTGCCAGTAGTATAGGAGGGACTAGCGGGTTTAGAGCGGGGAATGAGCAGTTCTTC	CASSIGGTSGFRAGNEQFF
TRBV15	TRBJ2-6	-	-	TGTGCCACCAGCAGAGATCTGTCAGGGGCCAACGTCCTGACTTTC	CATSRDLSGANVLTF
TRBV28	TRBJ2-7	-	-	TGTGCCAGCAGTGGGCTCCTGGTCACCTACGAGCAGTACTTC	CASSGLLVTYEQYF
TRBV5-4	TRBJ1-4	TRBD1	-	TGTGCCAGCAGCCAGGGACAGGGGGTGACTAATGAAAAACTGTTTTTT	CASSQGQGVTNEKLFF
TRBV9	TRBJ2-2	-	-	TGTGCCAGCAGCCCCTGGGACTTTAACACCGGGGAGCTGTTTTTT	CASSPWDFNTGELFF
TRBV28	TRBJ1-3	-	-	TGTGCCAGCGGATCCACAGGGATTGGGGGAAACACCATATATTTT	CASGSTGIGGNTIYF
TRBV18	TRBJ1-2	-	few	TGTGCCAGCTCACTCGCACCAGGGTCCAACTATGGCTACACCTTC	CASSLAPGSNYGYTF
TRBV4-2	TRBJ1-4	-	-	TGTGCCAGCAGCCATCCGGGGGGAAAACTGTTTTTT	CASSHPGGKLFF
TRBV28	TRBJ2-7	TRBD2	-	TGTGCCAGCAGTTTTTTGAGCGGGAGTGGCGACGAGCAGTACTTC	CASSFLSGSGDEQYF
TRBV5-4	TRBJ2-7	TRBD1	-	TGTGCCAGCAGCTTGGACAGGGGTGGCGAGCAGTACTTC	CASSLDRGGEQYF
TRBV7-9	TRBJ2-1	-	-	TGTGCCAGCAGCTTAGAGGGTATGGTCGGAGAGCAGTTCTTC	CASSLEGMVGEQFF
TRBV14	TRBJ2-7	-	-	TGTGCCAGCAGCGTCGCGGGCGGCTACGAGCAGTACTTC	CASSVAGGYEQYF
TRBV15	TRBJ1-3	-	-	TGTGCCACCAGTTCCAGGGGAGGGGACCTCTCTGGAAACACCATATATTTT	CATSSRGGDLSGNTIYF
TRBV7-9	TRBJ2-1	TRBD2	-	TGTGCCACCCTAGGACTAGAGAACAATGAGCAGTTCTTC	CATLGLENNEQFF
TRBV4-1	TRBJ1-6	TRBD1	-	TGCGCCAGCAGCCAAGGACAGGGGCCTAATTCACCCCTCCACTTT	CASSQGQGPNSPLHF
TRBV27	TRBJ2-7	-	-	TGTGCCAGCAGTCCGTCGTGGCAAGGTTACGAGCAGTACTTC	CASSPSWQGYEQYF
TRBV11-1	TRBJ2-1	-	-	TGTGCCAGCAGCTTTGGGAGCGGCACCTCCAATGAGCAGTTCTTC	CASSFGSGTSNEQFF
TRBV4-3	TRBJ2-7	TRBD1	-	TGCGCCAGCAGCCAAGATGTGGGACAGGGTGTGGAGCAGTACTTC	CASSQDVGQGVEQYF
TRBV11-3	TRBJ2-1	-	few	TGTGCCAGCAGCTTAGAGTACGGGTACAATGAGCAGTTCTTC	CASSLEYGYNEQFF
TRBV2	TRBJ2-1	TRBD2	-	TGTGCCAGCACCCTACTAGCGGGAGGTGAGCAGTTCTTC	CASTLLAGGEQFF
TRBV13	TRBJ2-7	-	-	TGTGCCAGCAGCTTTAGTTTTGCGGAGCAGTACTTC	CASSFSFAEQYF
TRBV6-5	TRBJ2-6	-	-	TGTGCCAGCAGAAGGGCATCTGGGGCCAACGTCCTGACTTTC	CASRRASGANVLTF
TRBV10-3	TRBJ2-5	TRBD2	-	TGTGCCATCAGTGGACCCGGGACTAGCGGAGAGACCCAGTACTTC	CAISGPGTSGETQYF
TRBV19	TRBJ2-2	TRBD1	-	TGTGCCAGTAGTTTTGTCCAGGGGGCTGGCACCGGGGAGCTGTTTTTT	CASSFVQGAGTGELFF
TRBV28	TRBJ2-1	TRBD2	-	TGTGCCAGCAGTGTCCCTAGGCTAGCGGGAGGTTGGGAGCAGTTCTTC	CASSVPRLAGGWEQFF
TRBV9	TRBJ1-4	TRBD1	-	TGTGCCAGCAGCGCGCAGGGGGATCTTAATGAAAAACTGTTTTTT	CASSAQGDLNEKLFF
TRBV5-8	TRBJ2-3	TRBD2	-	TGTGCCAGCAGCGTGACTAGCGGGAGGACAGATACGCAGTATTTT	CASSVTSGRTDTQYF
TRBV7-2	TRBJ1-2	-	-	TGTGCCAGCAGCTTAGAACGGGGGGCTGGCTACACCTTC	CASSLERGAGYTF
TRBV7-6	TRBJ2-5	-	-	TGTGCCAGCAGCTCACAGCCTTTAGGAGCAGGACAAGAGACCCAGTACTTC	CASSSQPLGAGQETQYF
TRBV7-9	TRBJ2-3	-	-	TGTGCCAGCAGCTTAGTGAGGGCTGATATAGATACGCAGTATTTT	CASSLVRADIDTQYF
TRBV28	TRBJ2-7	-	-	TGTGCCAGCAGGATTGACAACTCCTACGAGCAGTACTTC	CASRIDNSYEQYF